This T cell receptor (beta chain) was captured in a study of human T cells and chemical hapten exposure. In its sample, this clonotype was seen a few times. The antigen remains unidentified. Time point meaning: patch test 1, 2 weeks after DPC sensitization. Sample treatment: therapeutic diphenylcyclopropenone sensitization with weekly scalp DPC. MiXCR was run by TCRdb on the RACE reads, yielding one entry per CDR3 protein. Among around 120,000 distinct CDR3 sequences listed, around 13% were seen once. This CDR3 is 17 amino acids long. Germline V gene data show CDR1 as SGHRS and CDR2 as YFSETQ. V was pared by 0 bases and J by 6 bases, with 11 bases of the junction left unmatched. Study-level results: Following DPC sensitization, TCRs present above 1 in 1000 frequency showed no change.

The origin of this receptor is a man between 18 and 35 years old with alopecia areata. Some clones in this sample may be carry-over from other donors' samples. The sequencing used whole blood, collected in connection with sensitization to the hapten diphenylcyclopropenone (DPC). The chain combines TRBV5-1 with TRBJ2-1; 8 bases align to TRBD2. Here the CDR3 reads CASSLGFGAGEPNEQFF. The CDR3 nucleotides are TGCGCCAGCAGCTTGGGTTTTGGAGCGGGGGAACCCAATGAGCAGTTCTTC.